The 31 T cell receptor beta chains below were found in one sample sequenced in a study of cytomegalovirus exposure and HLA in healthy donors. The PCR made use of 60 Vbeta and 13 Jbeta primers. Clones were read by immunoSEQ multiplex PCR, and TCRdb kept only the in-frame ones, dropping some. The data show some 150,000 clones, approximately 78% seen once. The sequenced sample was PBMCs. All receptors derive from a woman between 45 and 65 years old in good health and CMV-seropositive.

The V gene is TRBV6-5, the J gene TRBJ1-2, with D perhaps TRBD1 (6 bases). Germline V gene lookup returns CDR1 MNHEY and CDR2 SVGAGI. The CDR3 has 14 amino acids. Trimming shortened V by 5 bases and J by 5 bases, and 15 bases separated the two germline ends. As DNA, the CDR3 is TGTGCCAGCAGTCTACTGCTGGACAGTTATGGCTACACCTTC. Translation gives CASSLLLDSYGYTF.

The chain carries TRBV29-1 and TRBJ2-2; 8 nucleotides line up with TRBD2. Germline V gene lookup returns CDR1 SQVTM and CDR2 ANQGSEA. The CDR3 is made up of 13 amino acids. After removal of 6 bases from V and 3 bases from J, the junction contained 3 bases not matched to a gene. The CDR3 region is CSVLGGDTGELFF. The CDR3 nucleotides are TGCAGCGTACTCGGGGGGGACACCGGGGAGCTGTTTTTT.

The chain is built from TRBV7-3 and TRBJ1-1; D perhaps matches TRBD1 (5 bases). CDR3 length equals 14 residues. CDR1 SGHTA and CDR2 FQGTGA come from the germline V gene. V gave up 0 bases and J gave up 8 bases, with 13 bases separating them. CDR3 sequence reads: CASSLTGGETEAFF. CDR3 in DNA: TGTGCCAGCAGCTTAACGGGGGGGGAGACCGAAGCTTTCTTT. Full variable domain (outside the CDR3, taken from reference TRBV7-3 and TRBJ1-1): GAGVSQTPSNKVTEKGKYVELRCDPISGHTALYWYRQSLGQGPEFLIYFQGTGAADDSGLPNDRFFAVRPEGSVSTLKIQRTERGDSAVYLCASSLTGGETEAFFGQGTRLTVV.

The gene calls are TRBV27 and TRBJ2-7; TRBD1 agrees at 7 bases. Germline V gene data show CDR1 as MNHEY and CDR2 as SMNVEV (reference sequence). With 6 bases clipped from V and 6 bases from J, the junction kept 11 bases outside the gene matches. The CDR3 spans 14 residues. CDR3 region: CASRLTTGVGEQYF. CDR3 DNA: TGTGCCAGCAGACTAACTACAGGGGTGGGCGAGCAGTACTTC.

The chain recombines TRBV10-3 with TRBJ2-2; TRBD1 might be the D (6 bases). From germline, CDR1 is ENHRY and CDR2 SYGVKD. The CDR3 is 13 amino acids. V was cut by 8 bases and J by 7 bases, with 14 bases left in between. The CDR3 sequence: CAIGQGSIGELFF. The CDR3 DNA reads as TGTGCCATCGGGCAGGGGTCGATCGGGGAGCTGTTTTTT.

A note on this clone: Other DNA sequences in this specimen translate into the identical CDR3. J is TRBJ1-1 and V is TRBV7-2; D might be TRBD1 (6 bases). The V gene's germline CDR1 is SGHTA and CDR2 FQGNSA. The length of the CDR3 is 14 residues. Trimming left V 0 bases short and J 2 bases short, with 7 bases between. CDR3 DNA: TGTGCCAGCAGCTTAGCGGGGGCAAACACTGAAGCTTTCTTT. This sequence encodes CASSLAGANTEAFF.

V gene TRBV9 combines with J gene TRBJ1-1; TRBD1 matches at 9 bases. The CDR3 length is 12 residues. Looked up from germline, CDR1 is SGDLS and CDR2 is YYNGEE. Trimming cost V 3 bases and J 8 bases; bases outside gene matches: 2. The CDR3 region is CASSGDRGEAFF. The DNA of the CDR3 is TGTGCCAGCAGCGGAGACAGGGGGGAAGCTTTCTTT.

The chain carries TRBV5-6 and TRBJ2-3, with D possibly matching TRBD2 (6 bases). This CDR3 has 14 amino acids. Germline CDR1 and CDR2: SGHDT and YYEEEE. The V end lost 1 base, the J end lost 4 bases, and 10 bases lay between the germline ends. CDR3 sequence reads: CASSLSWGADTQYF. CDR3 DNA: TGTGCCAGCAGCTTGAGCTGGGGGGCAGATACGCAGTATTTT.

The chain combines TRBV5-8 with TRBJ2-3, with D uncertain. Trimming left V 4 bases short and J 2 bases short, with 8 bases between. CDR1 SGHTS and CDR2 YDEGEE come from the germline V gene. This CDR3 is built from 13 residues. DNA of the CDR3: TGTGCCAGCAGCCCTGACAACACAGATACGCAGTATTTT. Translating gives CASSPDNTDTQYF. Complete variable domain (other parts from reference TRBV5-8 and TRBJ2-3): EAGVTQSPTHLIKTRGQQATLRCSPISGHTSVYWYQQALGLGLQFLLWYDEGEERNRGNFPPRFSGRQFPNYSSELNVNALELEDSALYLCASSPDNTDTQYFGPGTRLTVL.

The rearrangement joins TRBV6-5 to TRBJ2-7, with D possibly matching TRBD1 (7 bases). The V gene's germline CDR1 is MNHEY and CDR2 SVGAGI. Trimming took off 6 bases at V and 2 bases at J, with 17 bases between the two ends. The CDR3 is 15 residues long. CDR3 sequence reads: CASRSTGEVAYEQYF. The CDR3 region has the DNA TGTGCCAGCAGGTCTACAGGGGAGGTTGCCTACGAGCAGTACTTC.

The genes are TRBV7-3 and TRBJ2-7, with D possibly being TRBD1 (6 bases). The CDR3 loop spans 13 amino acids. The V gene's germline CDR1 is SGHTA and CDR2 FQGTGA. V lost 2 bases and J 4 bases, leaving 9 bases between the germline ends. CDR3 DNA: TGTGCCAGCAGCTTAGAACAGGGATACGAGCAGTACTTC. Protein sequence: CASSLEQGYEQYF.

The chain combines TRBV29-1 with TRBJ2-7, with 10 bases lining up with TRBD2. The CDR3 is made up of 14 amino acids. With 7 bases clipped from V and 5 bases from J, the junction kept 11 bases outside the gene matches. From germline, CDR1 is SQVTM and CDR2 ANQGSEA. The CDR3 loop is CSASSGLANHEQYF. For the CDR3, the DNA is TGCAGCGCCTCCTCGGGACTAGCGAACCACGAGCAGTACTTC.

The chain employs TRBV7-2 and TRBJ2-3; 9 bases map to TRBD2. Germline loops: CDR1 SGHTA, CDR2 FQGNSA. Losses at the gene ends were 5 bases for V and 4 bases for J; bases not matched to a gene: 10. The length of the CDR3 is 16 residues. The CDR3 region has the DNA TGTGCCAGCAGCCCCGAGGGGCGGGGGGGGGCAGATACGCAGTATTTT. Translating it yields CASSPEGRGGADTQYF.

The V and J genes are TRBV11-3 and TRBJ2-1; the D gene is possibly TRBD2 (6 bases). This CDR3 has 14 residues. The germline V gene has CDR1 SGHNT and CDR2 YENEEA. Between the trimmed V and J ends, which lost 3 bases and 5 bases, there was a span of 11 bases. The CDR3 loop is CASSLGGIDNEQFF. The CDR3 DNA reads TGTGCCAGCAGCTTGGGCGGGATTGACAATGAGCAGTTCTTC.

The chain joins TRBV4-3 to TRBJ2-7, with 9 bases lining up with TRBD2. The CDR3 runs to 15 residues. Trimming at V came to 4 bases and at J to 2 bases, leaving 6 bases not matched to a gene. Germline assignment: CDR1 LGHNA and CDR2 YSLEER. The DNA of the CDR3 is TGCGCCAGCAGCCTAAAGCGGGGGGACCCCTACGAGCAGTACTTC. Its translation: CASSLKRGDPYEQYF.

The chain links TRBV9 to TRBJ2-3; TRBD2 might be the D (6 bases). This CDR3 has 15 residues. The germline V gene has CDR1 SGDLS and CDR2 YYNGEE. Trimming removed 2 bases from V and 1 base from J, with 11 bases in between. In DNA, the CDR3 is TGTGCCAGCAGCGTGGAGGGAGCCCGCACAGATACGCAGTATTTT. Translated, it gives CASSVEGARTDTQYF.

The chain is built from TRBV15 and TRBJ2-7, with a tentative D call TRBD2 (6 bases). There are 15 residues in the CDR3. The germline gives CDR1 LNHNV, CDR2 YYDKDF (reference sequence). Trimming took 0 bases from V and 6 from J, leaving 15 bases between them. CDR3 coding DNA: TGTGCCACCAGCAGAGATAAGGGAGACGGGGGCGAGCAGTACTTC. Protein product: CATSRDKGDGGEQYF.

To note about this clone: The junction differs from germline at one of its ends, possibly a read error. V and J are TRBV2 and TRBJ1-1; D is ambiguous. The CDR3 covers 12 residues. Germline V lookup: CDR1 SNHLY, CDR2 FYNNEI. CDR3 in amino acids: CASSEVGRSAFF. In DNA, the CDR3 is TGTGCCAGCAGCGAAGTGGGCAGGTCAGCTTTCTTT. The whole variable domain, filled in from reference TRBV2 and TRBJ1-1, reads EPEVTQTPSHQVTQMGQEVILRCVPISNHLYFYWYRQILGQKVEFLVSFYNNEISEKSEIFDDQFSVERPDGSNFTLKIRSTKLEDSAMYFCASSEVGRSAFFGQGTRLTVV.

V is TRBV4-1 and J is TRBJ2-1, with D perhaps matching TRBD1 (5 bases). Trimming removed 1 base from V and 0 bases from J, with 13 bases in between. The germline gives CDR1 MGHRA, CDR2 YSYEKL. CDR3 length equals 17 residues. The CDR3 protein is CASSQVQGPHSYNEQFF. Here the CDR3 DNA reads TGCGCCAGCAGCCAAGTTCAGGGCCCACACTCCTACAATGAGCAGTTCTTC.

This clone came up a few times. V and J are TRBV29-1 and TRBJ1-1; the D is unclear. The CDR3 loop spans 10 amino acids. V gave up 3 bases and J gave up 8 bases, with 7 bases separating them. Per germline, CDR1 SQVTM and CDR2 ANQGSEA. The CDR3 here is CSVDTDEAFF. CDR3 coding DNA: TGCAGCGTTGATACAGACGAAGCTTTCTTT. The whole variable domain, filled in from reference TRBV29-1 and TRBJ1-1, reads SAVISQKPSRDICQRGTSLTIQCQVDSQVTMMFWYRQQPGQSLTLIATANQGSEATYESGFVIDKFPISRPNLTFSTLTVSNMSPEDSSIYLCSVDTDEAFFGQGTRLTVV.

The rearrangement links TRBV13 to TRBJ2-7, with TRBD2 as a possible D gene (6 bases). V was cut by 0 bases and J by 9 bases, with 6 bases left in between. The germline CDR1 and CDR2 sequences are PRHDT and FYEKMQ (reference sequence). This CDR3 region has 11 residues. DNA for the CDR3: TGTGCCAGCAGCTTAGGGGGGGGGCAGTACTTC. Residues: CASSLGGGQYF.

The CDR3 region has the DNA TGTGCCAGCTCACCACAGGGACAGGATAATTCACCCCTCCACTTT. This sequence encodes CASSPQGQDNSPLHF. The rearrangement uses TRBV18 and TRBJ1-6; 8 bases are a match to TRBD1. The CDR3 spans 15 residues. V was pared by 1 base and J by 5 bases, with 1 base of the junction left unmatched. The germline gives CDR1 KGHSH, CDR2 LQKENI.

The chain carries TRBV7-8 and TRBJ2-5; TRBD2 is a possible D gene (5 bases). The ends were cut back, 3 bases at V and 5 bases at J, with 10 bases in the middle. Germline CDR1 and CDR2: SGHVS and FQNEAQ. The CDR3 is 13 amino acids. CDR3 residues: CASSFKRDETQYF. CDR3 sequence (DNA): TGTGCCAGCAGCTTTAAACGGGATGAGACCCAGTACTTC.

The chain has TRBV15 and TRBJ1-1, with TRBD1 identical over 8 bases. Per the germline V gene, CDR1 is LNHNV and CDR2 is YYDKDF (reference sequence). There are 14 residues in the CDR3. V lost 0 bases to trimming and J lost 9 bases; unmatched junction nucleotides: 6. CDR3 in amino acids: CATSRDLTGGQAFF. CDR3 bases: TGTGCCACCAGCAGAGACCTCACAGGGGGTCAAGCTTTCTTT.

This rearrangement joins TRBV2 to TRBJ1-1; D uncertain. V was shortened by 3 bases and J by 1 base, with 6 bases between the two germline ends. The length of the CDR3 is 13 residues. The germline V gene encodes CDR1 SNHLY and CDR2 FYNNEI. The CDR3 loop is CASSEGRNTEAFF. CDR3 bases: TGTGCCAGCAGTGAGGGCAGGAACACTGAAGCTTTCTTT.

The chain couples TRBV13 to TRBJ2-1; no clear D gene. Germline CDR1 is PRHDT and CDR2 is FYEKMQ (reference sequence). The CDR3 has 16 amino acids. V gave up 2 bases and J gave up 0 bases, with 11 bases separating them. CDR3 sequence (DNA): TGTGCCAGCAGCTTAAACTCAAGGAGCTCCTACAATGAGCAGTTCTTC. Amino acids: CASSLNSRSSYNEQFF.

The V call is TRBV28, the J call TRBJ2-7; D remains unclear. V was clipped by 3 bases and J by 0 bases, with 12 bases between them. There are 15 residues in the CDR3. CDR1 and CDR2 from the germline V gene are MDHEN and SYDVKM. CDR3 sequence: CASSFWAGVSYEQYF. The CDR3 DNA reads as TGTGCCAGCAGTTTTTGGGCAGGTGTCTCCTACGAGCAGTACTTC. Complete variable domain (other parts from reference TRBV28 and TRBJ2-7): DVKVTQSSRYLVKRTGEKVFLECVQDMDHENMFWYRQDPGLGLRLIYFSYDVKMKEKGDIPEGYSVSREKKERFSLILESASTNQTSMYLCASSFWAGVSYEQYFGPGTRLTVT.

The chain recombines TRBV23-1 with TRBJ1-2; 9 nucleotides agree with TRBD1. TRBV23-1 is given ORF status, its function remaining uncertain. The V gene end was trimmed by 8 bases and the J gene end by 4 bases; junction bases not matched to a gene: 14. This CDR3 spans 16 amino acids. CDR3 protein: CASRIYVGQGPYGYTF. The CDR3 DNA reads as TGCGCCAGCCGTATTTATGTGGGACAGGGTCCCTATGGCTACACCTTC.

The V and J genes are TRBV19 and TRBJ1-2; tentatively, D is TRBD1 (6 bases). Per germline, CDR1 LNHDA and CDR2 SQIVND (reference sequence). V was cut by 6 bases and J by 5 bases, with 22 bases left in between. The CDR3 is made up of 16 amino acids. The DNA of the CDR3 is TGTGCCAGTAGCCGGACAGACCCGGGCGGATTTTATGGCTACACCTTC. It is translated as CASSRTDPGGFYGYTF. The complete variable domain, with remaining parts taken from reference TRBV19 and TRBJ1-2, reads DGGITQSPKYLFRKEGQNVTLSCEQNLNHDAMYWYRQDPGQGLRLIYYSQIVNDFQKGDIAEGYSVSREKKESFPLTVTSAQKNPTAFYLCASSRTDPGGFYGYTFGSGTRLTVV.

The rearrangement uses TRBV19 and TRBJ2-3; 7 bases are shared with TRBD2. This CDR3 comprises 14 residues. Trimming cost V 7 bases and J 4 bases; bases outside gene matches: 8. Germline CDR1 is LNHDA and CDR2 is SQIVND (reference sequence). CDR3 bases: TGTGCCAGTACCAAGAGGACTAGTGCAGATACGCAGTATTTT. It codes for CASTKRTSADTQYF. The whole variable domain, remainder taken from reference TRBV19 and TRBJ2-3, is DGGITQSPKYLFRKEGQNVTLSCEQNLNHDAMYWYRQDPGQGLRLIYYSQIVNDFQKGDIAEGYSVSREKKESFPLTVTSAQKNPTAFYLCASTKRTSADTQYFGPGTRLTVL.

In the case of this clone: The same CDR3 also results from other DNA sequences found in this sample. The rearrangement joins TRBV28 to TRBJ1-2; D gene unclear. V was pared by 5 bases and J by 2 bases, with 6 bases between. CDR3 length equals 12 residues. Germline-derived CDR1 and CDR2 are MDHEN and SYDVKM. CDR3 protein: CASSGLNYGYTF. The CDR3 bases are TGTGCCAGCAGTGGCCTGAACTATGGCTACACCTTC.